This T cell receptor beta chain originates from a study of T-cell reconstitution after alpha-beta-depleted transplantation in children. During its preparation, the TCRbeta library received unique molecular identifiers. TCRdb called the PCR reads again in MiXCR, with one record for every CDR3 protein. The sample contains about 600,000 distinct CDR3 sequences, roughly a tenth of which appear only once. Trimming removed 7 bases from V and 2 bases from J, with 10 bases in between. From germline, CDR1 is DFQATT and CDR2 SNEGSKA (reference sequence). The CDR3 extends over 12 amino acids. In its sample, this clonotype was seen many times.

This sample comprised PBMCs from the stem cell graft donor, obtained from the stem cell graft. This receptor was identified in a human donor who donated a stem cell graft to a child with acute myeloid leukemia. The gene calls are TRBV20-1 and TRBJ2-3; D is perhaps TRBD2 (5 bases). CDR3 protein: CSGGSNTDTQYF. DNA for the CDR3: TGCAGTGGAGGGAGCAACACAGATACGCAGTATTTT.